This is a list of T cell receptor beta chains from one sample in a study of OX40 agonist ivuxolimab in advanced cancers. Libraries were prepared by immunoSEQ multiplex PCR; TCRdb keeps only in-frame clonotypes and omits some of them. The sample lists about 77,000 clones; around 82% were seen once. The sequencing here drew on CD4+ or CD8+ T cells sorted from blood, taken in a trial of the OX40 agonist ivuxolimab. The receptors were sampled from an adult with an advanced solid tumor such as melanoma, head and neck, liver or kidney cancer. The CDR3 runs from the conserved cysteine through the conserved F or W. A D gene is named only where the DNA matches it firmly. A clone size is listed for some rows: how often the clone was seen (once, few, many), or a class if it is expanded.

j_call: TRBJ1-2; clone_size: .; v_call: TRBV2; d_call: TRBD1; cdr3_nt: TGTGCCAGCAGTTCGACAGGGGGCTCCTCATATGGCTACACCTTC; cdr3_aa: CASSSTGGSSYGYTF
j_call: TRBJ2-6; clone_size: .; v_call: TRBV5-1; d_call: TRBD1; cdr3_nt: TGCGCCAGCTCGCCAATGACAGGGGCAAGGCTAAGGGCCAACGTCCTGACTTTC; cdr3_aa: CASSPMTGARLRANVLTF
j_call: TRBJ1-1; clone_size: .; v_call: TRBV5-1; d_call: .; cdr3_nt: TGCGCCAGCAGCTTAACGGGGGACACTGAAGCTTTCTTT; cdr3_aa: CASSLTGDTEAFF
j_call: TRBJ2-3; clone_size: .; v_call: TRBV11-3; d_call: .; cdr3_nt: TGTGCCAGCAGCTCTCTACAGGGAGATACGCAGTATTTT; cdr3_aa: CASSSLQGDTQYF
j_call: TRBJ2-6; clone_size: few; v_call: TRBV27; d_call: .; cdr3_nt: TGTGCCAGCAGTCCCCTCGGGGCTGGGGCCAACGTCCTGACTTTC; cdr3_aa: CASSPLGAGANVLTF
j_call: TRBJ1-2; clone_size: .; v_call: TRBV4-2; d_call: .; cdr3_nt: TGTGCCAGCAGCCAAGATGTTACCACCTATGGCTACACCTTC; cdr3_aa: CASSQDVTTYGYTF
j_call: TRBJ1-6; clone_size: .; v_call: TRBV19; d_call: .; cdr3_nt: TGTGCCAGTAGTATAGTGTCGAATTCACCCCTCCACTTT; cdr3_aa: CASSIVSNSPLHF
j_call: TRBJ2-7; clone_size: .; v_call: TRBV28; d_call: .; cdr3_nt: TGTGCCAGCAGTCCCGTTTCTGTAGGCCACGAGCAGTACTTC; cdr3_aa: CASSPVSVGHEQYF
j_call: TRBJ2-5; clone_size: .; v_call: TRBV10-1; d_call: .; cdr3_nt: TGCGCCAGCAGCCCCGGAACCGAAGAGACCCAGTACTTC; cdr3_aa: CASSPGTEETQYF
j_call: TRBJ2-2; clone_size: .; v_call: TRBV18; d_call: .; cdr3_nt: TGTGCCAGCTCACCACAGGGTAACACCGGGGAGCTGTTTTTT; cdr3_aa: CASSPQGNTGELFF
j_call: TRBJ2-7; clone_size: .; v_call: TRBV9; d_call: TRBD2; cdr3_nt: TGTGCCAGCAGCGTTGGCGGGGGGCCCTGGGAGCAGTACTTC; cdr3_aa: CASSVGGGPWEQYF